This T cell receptor (beta chain) was sequenced for a study of control samples from healthy donors and cancer patients. From germline, CDR1 is SNHLY and CDR2 FYNNEI. This CDR3 has 12 amino acids. The trim removed 6 bases at V and 8 bases at J, leaving 2 bases unmatched. This clone was recorded once. Repertoires were generated with immunoSEQ multiplex PCR, while TCRdb's copy carries only in-frame clones and drops some. The sample shows about 85,000 clones, under 90% of them seen only once. The source is a man in his fifties or sixties in good health. The chain combines TRBV2 with TRBJ1-5; 9 nucleotides agree with TRBD1. The sample comprised blood. The CDR3 here is CASRDRGEPQHF. Here the CDR3 DNA reads TGTGCCAGCAGGGACAGGGGAGAGCCCCAGCATTTT.